Listed here are 29 T cell receptor beta chains from one sample, sequenced in a study of T cells in Graves' hyperthyroidism and ophthalmopathy. The TCR beta CDR3 regions underwent amplification using RNA transcripts as the source. In the first-round RT-PCR of the TCR CDR3, the HTBI primer set was used. A single record per CDR3 protein comes from TCRdb applying MiXCR to the multiplex PCR reads. The repertoire includes over 250,000 distinct CDR3 sequences, 25% to 30% of them detected once, and approximately 25% sits in the top ten. The specimen was blood. These receptors all stem from a man aged 40-50 years with Graves' hyperthyroidism that later progressed to Graves' ophthalmopathy.

This clonotype has a count of ten or more. The chain's CDR3 is CATSRDMGTGKYEQYF. The CDR3 DNA follows: TGTGCCACCAGCAGAGATATGGGAACGGGGAAATACGAGCAGTACTTC. This chain uses TRBV15 with TRBJ2-7; a possible D gene is TRBD2 (5 bases). The V end was cut by 0 bases, the J end by 4 bases, with 16 bases between. The CDR3 is made up of 16 amino acids. The germline CDR1 and CDR2 sequences are LNHNV and YYDKDF (reference sequence).

The chain is built from TRBV27 and TRBJ1-5, with D possibly matching TRBD1 (5 bases). Germline CDR1 MNHEY, CDR2 SMNVEV (reference sequence). V lost 5 bases and J lost 16, with 21 bases in between. CDR3 length: 13 amino acids. This chain's CDR3 is CASSPPDSLNPHF. In DNA form, the CDR3 reads TGTGCCAGCAGTCCCCCAGACAGCCTTAATCCCCATTTT.

The chain is built from TRBV6-2 or TRBV6-3 and TRBJ2-3; 9 bases are a match to TRBD2. Germline assignment: CDR1 MNHEY and CDR2 SVGEGT. The V and J ends lost 2 bases and 0 bases, in that order; junction bases with no gene match: 6. This CDR3 contains 17 residues. In DNA form, the CDR3 reads TGTGCCAGCAGTTACCGAAGACTAGCGGCTAGCACAGATACGCAGTATTTT. It encodes CASSYRRLAASTDTQYF.

Many counts were recorded for this clonotype. The chain is built from TRBV5-6 and TRBJ1-2; D perhaps matches TRBD1 (6 bases). The germline V and J ends were trimmed by 4 bases and 4 bases, with 11 bases remaining between them. Germline loops: CDR1 SGHDT, CDR2 YYEEEE. The CDR3 extends over 13 amino acids. The CDR3 sequence: CASSAGTSYGYTF. For the CDR3, the DNA is TGTGCCAGCAGCGCCGGGACAAGCTATGGCTACACCTTC. Drawing the rest from reference TRBV5-6 and TRBJ1-2, the complete variable domain is DAGVTQSPTHLIKTRGQQVTLRCSPKSGHDTVSWYQQALGQGPQFIFQYYEEEERQRGNFPDRFSGHQFPNYSSELNVNALLLGDSALYLCASSAGTSYGYTFGSGTRLTVV.

The V call is TRBV6-2 or TRBV6-3, the J call TRBJ2-5, with a weak D call TRBD1 (6 bases). The CDR3 is 16 amino acids. Germline CDR1 reads MNHEY; CDR2 reads SVGEGT. The V end lost 4 bases, the J end lost 1 base, and 16 bases lay between the germline ends. CDR3 in amino acids: CASSWVQGSSQETQYF. The DNA for the CDR3 is TGTGCCAGCAGTTGGGTACAGGGTTCTTCCCAAGAGACCCAGTACTTC.

This clonotype appeared many times. The genes are TRBV2 and TRBJ2-7; the D is unclear. The ends were cut back, 4 bases at V and 4 bases at J, with 8 bases in the middle. Germline V gives CDR1 SNHLY, CDR2 FYNNEI. The CDR3 extends over 12 amino acids. CDR3 nucleotide sequence: TGTGCCAGCAGTGTTTCGGATTACGAGCAGTACTTC. Residues: CASSVSDYEQYF.

This clonotype appeared many times. The V and J genes are TRBV19 and TRBJ1-2; no clear D. Trimming pared 0 bases from V and 4 bases from J, leaving 6 bases between. The CDR3 is made up of 13 amino acids. Per germline, CDR1 LNHDA and CDR2 SQIVND (reference sequence). CDR3 sequence: CASSIDRTYGYTF. The CDR3 bases are TGTGCCAGTAGTATAGATCGGACCTATGGCTACACCTTC.

The sample holds many counts of this clonotype. The genes are TRBV4-2 and TRBJ2-7; perhaps TRBD1 as D (5 bases). This CDR3 has 17 amino acids. Per the germline V gene, CDR1 is LGHNA and CDR2 is YNFKEQ. Trimming stripped 1 base from V and 0 bases from J, with 16 bases between. For the CDR3, the DNA is TGTGCCAGCAGCCAAGGCCCAGGGCCATCATACTCCTACGAGCAGTACTTC. Amino acids: CASSQGPGPSYSYEQYF.

The chain carries TRBV24-1 and TRBJ2-7, with D perhaps TRBD1 (5 bases). CDR1 and CDR2 (germline): KGHDR, SFDVKD. The CDR3 length is 14 residues. V gave up 2 bases and J gave up 4 bases, with 11 bases separating them. CDR3 in amino acids: CATSDSDMPYEQYF. CDR3 coding DNA: TGTGCCACCAGTGATTCGGACATGCCTTACGAGCAGTACTTC.

This clonotype was observed many times. The chain uses TRBV12-3 or TRBV12-4 and TRBJ1-2; 10 nucleotides match TRBD1. This CDR3 spans 21 amino acids. V lost 3 bases, J lost 0 bases, and 19 bases stayed unmatched. The CDR3 reads CASSFFPPLDRGPPTNYGYTF. CDR3 nucleotide sequence: TGTGCCAGCAGTTTTTTCCCCCCCTTAGACAGGGGGCCCCCAACTAACTATGGCTACACCTTC.

This sequence joins TRBV6-2 or TRBV6-3 and TRBJ1-1, with D maybe TRBD1 (5 bases). The ends were cut back, 6 bases at V and 5 bases at J, with 16 bases in the middle. Germline V CDR1 and CDR2: MNHEY, SVGEGT. CDR3 length: 14 amino acids. CDR3 in amino acids: CASRTGGVVTEAFF. In DNA form, the CDR3 reads TGTGCCAGCAGAACGGGGGGAGTAGTAACTGAAGCTTTCTTT.

This clonotype was seen at least ten times. The rearrangement uses TRBV18 and TRBJ2-7; perhaps TRBD1 as D (5 bases). The CDR3 runs to 15 residues. CDR1 is KGHSH and CDR2 is LQKENI in the germline V gene. V was cut by 4 bases and J by 4 bases, with 17 bases left in between. The CDR3 sequence is CASSLGQGHGYEQYF. CDR3 nucleotide sequence: TGTGCCAGCTCACTAGGGCAGGGCCACGGTTACGAGCAGTACTTC.

Ten or more counts support this clonotype. This chain connects TRBV7-9 to TRBJ2-4; 7 bases map to TRBD2. V lost 0 bases, J lost 8 bases, and 10 bases stayed unmatched. The CDR3 spans 16 residues. Germline CDR1 reads SEHNR; CDR2 reads FQNEAQ (reference sequence). For the CDR3, the DNA is TGTGCCAGCAGCTTAGCGCGGAGGCGCGGGAGTTACATTCAGTACTTC. Its protein is CASSLARRRGSYIQYF.

This sequence joins TRBV20-1 and TRBJ1-5; tentative D call: TRBD1 (6 bases). Germline loops: CDR1 DFQATT, CDR2 SNEGSKA (reference sequence). The V end was cut by 2 bases, the J end by 2 bases, with 7 bases between. This CDR3 has 13 residues. The CDR3 DNA is TGCAGTGCTAGACGGACAGGCAATCAGCCCCAGCATTTT. Translated, it gives CSARRTGNQPQHF.

The chain has TRBV4-1 and TRBJ2-7; no definite D call. Deletions cut 6 bases from V and 0 bases from J, with 6 bases between. Germline V gene data show CDR1 as MGHRA and CDR2 as YSYEKL. CDR3 length: 12 amino acids. This CDR3 reads CASRGFSYEQYF. In DNA form, the CDR3 reads TGCGCCAGCAGAGGGTTCTCCTACGAGCAGTACTTC.

In its sample, this clonotype was seen many times. The CDR3 DNA is TGTGCCATCAGTGAGTCGTTGAGAGCGTACGAGCAGTACTTC. It encodes CAISESLRAYEQYF. This chain joins TRBV10-3 and TRBJ2-7, with D unresolved. Germline assignment: CDR1 ENHRY and CDR2 SYGVKD. There are 14 residues in the CDR3. V lost 0 bases, J lost 4 bases, and 10 bases lay in between.

This clonotype was detected ten times or more. The chain recombines TRBV11-2 with TRBJ2-2; tentatively, D is TRBD2 (6 bases). There are 15 residues in the CDR3. Germline values: CDR1 SGHAT, CDR2 FQNNGV. The V and J ends lost 5 bases and 1 base respectively, with 11 bases between them. The CDR3 coding sequence is TGTGCCAGCAGCCCAGGACTAAGGAACACCGGGGAGCTGTTTTTT. It yields the protein CASSPGLRNTGELFF. Together with reference TRBV11-2 and TRBJ2-2, the CDR3 gives the full variable domain: EAGVAQSPRYKIIEKRQSVAFWCNPISGHATLYWYQQILGQGPKLLIQFQNNGVVDDSQLPKDRFSAERLKGVDSTLKIQPAKLEDSAVYLCASSPGLRNTGELFFGEGSRLTVL.

This clonotype was recorded many times. The rearrangement uses TRBV24-1 and TRBJ2-3, with D unresolved. CDR3 size: 15 residues. Trimming took off 4 bases at V and 3 bases at J, with 13 bases between the two ends. Germline CDR1 KGHDR, CDR2 SFDVKD. The CDR3 region is CATSEPEAKTDTQYF. Written as DNA, the CDR3 is TGTGCCACCAGTGAACCAGAGGCCAAGACAGATACGCAGTATTTT.

This rearrangement joins TRBV11-2 to TRBJ2-7; 10 bases fit TRBD2. Per the germline V gene, CDR1 is SGHAT and CDR2 is FQNNGV. The CDR3 spans 17 residues. J gave up 5 bases and V 3 bases, and 13 bases lay outside the gene matches. The CDR3 bases are TGTGCCAGCAGCTTCAAGTTCGGTCTAGCGGGAGAAAACGAGCAGTACTTC. It encodes CASSFKFGLAGENEQYF. Based on the CDR3 plus reference TRBV11-2 and TRBJ2-7, the full variable domain is EAGVAQSPRYKIIEKRQSVAFWCNPISGHATLYWYQQILGQGPKLLIQFQNNGVVDDSQLPKDRFSAERLKGVDSTLKIQPAKLEDSAVYLCASSFKFGLAGENEQYFGPGTRLTVT.

Note on this clonotype: Given a much more abundant clone one base away, this may be a read error. V gene TRBV12-3 or TRBV12-4 combines with J gene TRBJ2-7; the D gene is possibly TRBD2 (5 bases). The CDR3 sequence is 14 residues long. V lost 7 bases to trimming and J lost 3 bases, with 16 bases between them. The CDR3 protein is CASTPRSGSYEQYF. DNA for the CDR3: TGTGCCAGCACCCCAAGGTCGGGGAGCTACGAGCAGTACTTC.

The CDR3 spells CASSPPVGRGVETQYF. The CDR3 DNA is TGTGCCAGCAGTCCCCCAGTAGGAAGGGGTGTGGAGACCCAGTACTTC. The chain combines TRBV12-3 or TRBV12-4 with TRBJ2-5, with D perhaps TRBD1 (5 bases). Trimming stripped 5 bases from V and 5 bases from J, with 21 bases between. The CDR3 loop spans 16 amino acids.

The chain links TRBV20-1 to TRBJ2-5; 10 bases line up with TRBD2. This CDR3 has 14 residues. Per germline, CDR1 DFQATT and CDR2 SNEGSKA (reference sequence). Unmatched junction bases numbered 3, after V lost 2 bases and J lost 3 bases. The CDR3 sequence is CSARFTSGKETQYF. The CDR3 nucleotides are TGCAGTGCTAGATTTACTAGCGGGAAAGAGACCCAGTACTTC.

This clonotype was counted many times. The chain carries TRBV2 and TRBJ2-5; TRBD2 aligns across 10 bases. The germline V gene has CDR1 SNHLY and CDR2 FYNNEI. V shed 4 bases and J 5 bases; nucleotides not matched to a gene: 7. This CDR3 has 15 residues. DNA of the CDR3: TGTGCCAGCAGTGTTACTAGCGGGGTCGGGGAGACCCAGTACTTC. Protein product: CASSVTSGVGETQYF.

Many counts were recorded for this clonotype. The chain recombines TRBV24-1 with TRBJ2-2; D is uncertain. Germline CDR1 reads KGHDR; CDR2 reads SFDVKD. Trimming left V 9 bases short and J 7 bases short, with 8 bases between. This CDR3 has 11 amino acids. For the CDR3, the DNA is TGTGCCACCGAGGAGAACGGGGAGCTGTTTTTT. Protein sequence: CATEENGELFF.

The rearrangement joins TRBV19 to TRBJ1-1; 7 bases align to TRBD1. Germline V gene data show CDR1 as LNHDA and CDR2 as SQIVND (reference sequence). This CDR3 has 17 residues. The J segment lost 0 bases and the V segment lost 7 bases, leaving 14 bases of the junction unmatched. CDR3 DNA: TGTGCCAGTACTTTCGGAGGGGGCAGGATCATGAACACTGAAGCTTTCTTT. Translating gives CASTFGGGRIMNTEAFF.

This clonotype has a count of ten or more. The V call is TRBV20-1, the J call TRBJ1-2, with D perhaps matching TRBD1 (5 bases). The CDR3 extends over 13 amino acids. V gave up 6 bases and J gave up 8 bases, with 19 bases separating them. CDR1 DFQATT and CDR2 SNEGSKA come from the germline V gene (reference sequence). The CDR3, as DNA: TGCAGTGCCGTAGAGGGCAGGGCGGACGGCTACACCTTC. Translating gives CSAVEGRADGYTF.

Many counts were recorded for this clonotype. The chain uses TRBV15 and TRBJ1-5, with D uncertain. CDR3 length: 14 residues. Germline CDR1 reads LNHNV; CDR2 reads YYDKDF (reference sequence). V lost 2 bases to trimming and J lost 7 bases, with 12 bases between them. CDR3 amino acids: CATSRSPVDQPQHF. CDR3 in DNA: TGTGCCACCAGCAGAAGCCCAGTCGACCAGCCCCAGCATTTT.

Many counts were recorded for this clonotype. CDR3 amino acids: CASSSRQGAHYGYTF. Here the CDR3 DNA reads TGTGCCAGCAGCTCTAGACAGGGGGCCCATTATGGCTACACCTTC. The J gene is TRBJ1-2, the V gene TRBV7-9; TRBD1 matches 10 bases. In germline, CDR1 is SEHNR, CDR2 FQNEAQ (reference sequence). Trimming took 4 bases from V and 5 from J; bases not matched to a gene: 7. CDR3 length equals 15 residues.

This clonotype was detected many times. The rearrangement links TRBV4-2 to TRBJ2-2; 8 bases fit TRBD2. The V and J ends lost 3 bases and 4 bases, in that order; junction bases with no gene match: 10. The CDR3 has 17 amino acids. Looked up from germline, CDR1 is LGHNA and CDR2 is YNFKEQ. CDR3 amino acids: CASSQSAGDLSTGELFF. CDR3 in DNA: TGTGCCAGCAGCCAGTCAGCGGGAGACCTTAGCACCGGGGAGCTGTTTTTT.